The 27 T cell receptor beta chains reported below all come from one sample, sequenced in a study of neurological immune-mediated disorders. TCRdb re-called the 5' RACE reads with MiXCR, one entry per CDR3 protein. The repertoire includes fewer than 50,000 distinct CDR3 sequences, around 10% of them detected once, and roughly 3.9% sits in the top ten. The time point is: technical triplicate 1. Sample: PBMCs. Receptors were obtained from a man between 60 and 70 years old with HTLV-1-associated myelopathy (HAM/TSP).

The chain uses TRBV5-1 and TRBJ2-4; D possibly corresponds to TRBD2 (6 bases). Trimming took off 4 bases at V and 7 bases at J, with 21 bases between the two ends. Germline assignment: CDR1 SGHRS and CDR2 YFSETQ. The CDR3 has 16 amino acids. CDR3 sequence (DNA): TGCGCCAGCAGCCCCTTACCGGGAGTGGTAGACAACATTCAGTACTTC. Translation: CASSPLPGVVDNIQYF.

This clonotype was seen at least ten times. The chain combines TRBV5-1 with TRBJ2-3, with D tentatively TRBD2 (5 bases). The CDR3 spans 17 residues. The V and J ends lost 0 bases and 0 bases respectively, with 14 bases between them. Per germline, CDR1 SGHRS and CDR2 YFSETQ. The CDR3: CASSLASRTPSTDTQYF. The CDR3 region has the DNA TGCGCCAGCAGCTTGGCGTCAAGGACTCCTAGCACAGATACGCAGTATTTT.

Many counts were recorded for this clonotype. V usage is TRBV5-1 and J usage is TRBJ2-7; D is uncertain. The CDR3 covers 13 residues. CDR1 and CDR2 (germline): SGHRS, YFSETQ. Trimming took off 2 bases at V and 2 bases at J, with 8 bases between the two ends. The CDR3 reads CASSFAVAYEQYF. In nucleotides, the CDR3 is TGCGCCAGCAGCTTTGCGGTAGCCTACGAGCAGTACTTC. The full variable domain, its missing parts supplied by reference TRBV5-1 and TRBJ2-7, is KAGVTQTPRYLIKTRGQQVTLSCSPISGHRSVSWYQQTPGQGLQFLFEYFSETQRNKGNFPGRFSGRQFSNSRSEMNVSTLELGDSALYLCASSFAVAYEQYFGPGTRLTVT.

This clonotype appeared many times. The V call is TRBV20-1, the J call TRBJ2-3, with TRBD2 matching 8 bases. V dropped 3 bases and J dropped 2; count of bases not matched to a gene: 4. The germline CDR1 and CDR2 sequences are DFQATT and SNEGSKA (reference sequence). The CDR3 runs 14 residues. CDR3 protein: CSARTSVFTDTQYF. Written as DNA, the CDR3 is TGCAGTGCTAGGACTAGCGTATTCACAGATACGCAGTATTTT.

This clonotype was picked up many times. V and J are TRBV5-1 and TRBJ2-3; D is possibly TRBD1 (6 bases). The V gene lost 4 bases and the J gene lost 0 bases, with 12 bases spanning the gap. The CDR3 has 15 amino acids. Per germline, CDR1 SGHRS and CDR2 YFSETQ. The CDR3 nucleotides are TGCGCCAGCAGCACCGGGACAACTAGCACAGATACGCAGTATTTT. Residues: CASSTGTTSTDTQYF.

This clonotype showed up many times. The rearrangement uses TRBV5-1 and TRBJ2-2; 10 bases map to TRBD2. V shed 2 bases and J 2 bases; nucleotides not matched to a gene: 9. This CDR3 spans 18 amino acids. From germline, CDR1 is SGHRS and CDR2 YFSETQ. CDR3 sequence reads: CASSFIGLAELNTGELFF. The CDR3 DNA reads as TGCGCCAGCAGCTTTATCGGACTAGCGGAGCTCAACACCGGGGAGCTGTTTTTT.

This clonotype showed up many times. J is TRBJ2-1 and V is TRBV5-1, with TRBD2 matching 8 bases. Germline V gene data show CDR1 as SGHRS and CDR2 as YFSETQ. The CDR3 sequence is 15 residues long. V shed 4 bases and J 2 bases; nucleotides not matched to a gene: 5. The CDR3 region is CASSRGGGTYNEQFF. CDR3 in DNA: TGCGCCAGCAGCCGGGGGGGCGGGACCTACAATGAGCAGTTCTTC.

This clonotype was recorded at least ten times. J is TRBJ1-1 and V is TRBV7-8; possibly TRBD1 for D (6 bases). The germline CDR1 and CDR2 sequences are SGHVS and FQNEAQ. This CDR3 comprises 15 residues. V was cut by 3 bases and J by 0 bases, with 11 bases left in between. The DNA for the CDR3 is TGTGCCAGCAGCTTCCCCGGGACAATGAACACTGAAGCTTTCTTT. Its translation is CASSFPGTMNTEAFF.

This clonotype occurred many times. The chain carries TRBV7-8 and TRBJ2-1; TRBD2 agrees at 7 bases. Germline CDR1 reads SGHVS; CDR2 reads FQNEAQ. CDR3 length equals 14 residues. Trimming at V came to 6 bases and at J to 8 bases, leaving 10 bases not matched to a gene. The CDR3 spells CASSALAASYEQFF. In DNA, the CDR3 is TGTGCCAGCAGTGCTCTAGCGGCCAGCTATGAGCAGTTCTTC.

This clonotype was detected many times. The chain employs TRBV7-9 and TRBJ2-2, with D perhaps assigned TRBD1 or TRBD2 (6 bases each). The V and J ends lost 7 bases and 4 bases respectively, with 13 bases between them. Per germline, CDR1 SEHNR and CDR2 FQNEAQ (reference sequence). The length of the CDR3 is 14 residues. CDR3 loop: CASTEGGSTGELFF. The CDR3 coding sequence is TGTGCCAGCACCGAAGGGGGGAGCACCGGGGAGCTGTTTTTT. Combining the CDR3 with reference TRBV7-9 and TRBJ2-2 gives the whole variable domain DTGVSQNPRHKITKRGQNVTFRCDPISEHNRLYWYRQTLGQGPEFLTYFQNEAQLEKSRLLSDRFSAERPKGSFSTLEIQRTEQGDSAMYLCASTEGGSTGELFFGEGSRLTVL.

At least ten counts were recorded for this clonotype. J is TRBJ2-5 and V is TRBV10-3, with unresolved D. This CDR3 region has 12 residues. CDR1 is ENHRY, CDR2 SYGVKD, per germline. Between the trimmed V and J ends, which lost 3 bases and 2 bases, there was a span of 4 bases. The CDR3 region has the DNA TGTGCCATCAGTGACTGGCAAGAGACCCAGTACTTC. It yields the protein CAISDWQETQYF.

The chain recombines TRBV29-1 with TRBJ1-1; weak D call: TRBD1 (5 bases). The V gene lost 8 bases and the J gene lost 1 base, with 11 bases spanning the gap. In germline, CDR1 is SQVTM, CDR2 ANQGSEA. This CDR3 has 12 residues. As DNA, the CDR3 is TGCAGCTCTTCCACAGGGAACACTGAAGCTTTCTTT. Its protein is CSSSTGNTEAFF.

This clonotype came up many times. The chain carries TRBV9 and TRBJ2-3; no clear D. The CDR3 consists of 14 residues. The V gene lost 0 bases and the J gene lost 2 bases, with 7 bases spanning the gap. From germline, CDR1 is SGDLS and CDR2 YYNGEE. The DNA for the CDR3 is TGTGCCAGCAGCGTAGGTCCTACCACAGATACGCAGTATTTT. It yields the protein CASSVGPTTDTQYF.

Ten or more counts support this clonotype. The rearrangement links TRBV2 to TRBJ1-1; possibly TRBD1 for D (5 bases). V dropped 7 bases and J dropped 3 bases, with 9 bases sitting between them. Per the germline V gene, CDR1 is SNHLY and CDR2 is FYNNEI. The length of the CDR3 is 12 residues. CDR3 DNA sequence: TGTGCCAGCACCGTGACAGACACTGAAGCTTTCTTT. Translation: CASTVTDTEAFF.

The table lists this clonotype with many counts. This chain connects TRBV12-3 or TRBV12-4 to TRBJ1-1, with D possibly TRBD1 on 5 matching bases. With 5 bases removed from V and 1 base from J, the gap between germline ends came to 8 bases. The CDR3 is 13 residues long. The CDR3 bases are TGTGCCAGCAGTCTTCAGGGGAACACTGAAGCTTTCTTT. It codes for CASSLQGNTEAFF.

In its sample, this clonotype was seen many times. V gene TRBV7-6 combines with J gene TRBJ2-7; D is perhaps TRBD2 (5 bases). There are 15 residues in the CDR3. In germline, CDR1 is SGHVS, CDR2 FNYEAQ. V was trimmed by 0 bases and J by 7 bases, leaving 16 bases between them. CDR3 region: CASSLAGTMSGEQYF. Written as DNA, the CDR3 is TGTGCCAGCAGCTTAGCGGGAACTATGTCGGGGGAGCAGTACTTC.

The sample holds a few counts of this clonotype. J is TRBJ1-2 and V is TRBV7-2; D uncertain. Germline V lookup: CDR1 SGHTA, CDR2 FQGNSA. The CDR3 totals 14 residues. The V end was cut by 4 bases, the J end by 6 bases, with 15 bases between. CDR3 in amino acids: CASSSPVGSHGYTF. CDR3 nucleotides: TGTGCCAGCAGCTCCCCCGTTGGCTCCCATGGCTACACCTTC.

V is TRBV29-1 and J is TRBJ2-5; 12 bases are shared with TRBD2. The V gene end was trimmed by 1 base and the J gene end by 5 bases; junction bases not matched to a gene: 5. The germline gives CDR1 SQVTM, CDR2 ANQGSEA. The CDR3 is 15 amino acids. In DNA form, the CDR3 reads TGCAGCGTTGAAGCGCTAGCGGGGGGGCGGGAGACCCAGTACTTC. Encoded protein: CSVEALAGGRETQYF. Based on the CDR3 plus reference TRBV29-1 and TRBJ2-5, the full variable domain is SAVISQKPSRDICQRGTSLTIQCQVDSQVTMMFWYRQQPGQSLTLIATANQGSEATYESGFVIDKFPISRPNLTFSTLTVSNMSPEDSSIYLCSVEALAGGRETQYFGPGTRLLVL.

This clonotype was counted ten times or more. This sequence joins TRBV20-1 and TRBJ2-5, with TRBD1 matching 9 bases. Trimming removed 4 bases from V and 4 bases from J; junction bases left unmatched: 4. The CDR3 covers 13 residues. Germline CDR1 and CDR2: DFQATT and SNEGSKA (reference sequence). The CDR3 region has the DNA TGCAGTGCTATACAGGGGGCAGGAGAGACCCAGTACTTC. It is translated as CSAIQGAGETQYF.

At least ten counts were recorded for this clonotype. The chain joins TRBV20-1 to TRBJ2-2; possibly TRBD1 for D (6 bases). Trimming stripped 3 bases from V and 5 bases from J, with 16 bases between. Looked up from germline, CDR1 is DFQATT and CDR2 is SNEGSKA (reference sequence). CDR3 length: 15 amino acids. The CDR3 bases are TGCAGTGCTAGGTCCGGGACACTTAATACCGGGGAGCTGTTTTTT. As protein: CSARSGTLNTGELFF.

This clonotype was counted many times. The chain employs TRBV4-1 and TRBJ1-5; 11 nucleotides line up with TRBD1. This CDR3 has 15 amino acids. V gave up 1 base and J gave up 6 bases; unmatched junction bases: 2. Germline-derived CDR1 and CDR2 are MGHRA and YSYEKL. The CDR3 region has the DNA TGCGCCAGCAGCCAAGGGACAGGGGGCCCTCAGCCCCAGCATTTT. It translates to CASSQGTGGPQPQHF.

This clonotype was detected many times. This chain joins TRBV15 and TRBJ2-5; unclear D gene. The V gene's germline CDR1 is LNHNV and CDR2 YYDKDF (reference sequence). V was cut by 0 bases and J by 4 bases, with 15 bases left in between. This CDR3 spans 16 amino acids. Here the CDR3 DNA reads TGTGCCACCAGCAGAGATCGCGTGTGGGGTCCAGAGACCCAGTACTTC. It encodes CATSRDRVWGPETQYF.

The V and J genes are TRBV7-9 and TRBJ2-2; unclear D gene. Trimming shortened V by 2 bases and J by 2 bases, and 12 bases separated the two germline ends. This CDR3 is 16 amino acids long. From germline, CDR1 is SEHNR and CDR2 FQNEAQ (reference sequence). CDR3: CASSLMSSFNTGELFF. CDR3 bases: TGTGCCAGCAGCTTAATGAGCAGCTTCAACACCGGGGAGCTGTTTTTT.

In this sample, this clonotype turned up many times. The chain employs TRBV5-5 and TRBJ2-2, with TRBD1 matching 7 bases. J gave up 6 bases and V 4 bases, and 9 bases lay outside the gene matches. The CDR3 sequence is 15 residues long. Germline V lookup: CDR1 SGHKS, CDR2 YYEKEE (reference sequence). The DNA for the CDR3 is TGTGCCAGCAGCCGGGACAGCCCTCGCGCCGGGGAGCTGTTTTTT. Its protein is CASSRDSPRAGELFF. Full variable domain (outside the CDR3, taken from reference TRBV5-5 and TRBJ2-2): DAGVTQSPTHLIKTRGQQVTLRCSPISGHKSVSWYQQVLGQGPQFIFQYYEKEERGRGNFPDRFSARQFPNYSSELNVNALLLGDSALYLCASSRDSPRAGELFFGEGSRLTVL.

Many counts were recorded for this clonotype. The chain has TRBV20-1 and TRBJ1-5; tentative D call: TRBD1 (5 bases). Germline CDR1 reads DFQATT; CDR2 reads SNEGSKA (reference sequence). The V gene lost 3 bases and the J gene lost 2 bases, with 14 bases spanning the gap. The CDR3 runs 15 residues. CDR3 nucleotide sequence: TGCAGTGCTAGGACGGGGGGACGAGGCAATCAGCCCCAGCATTTT. Translation gives CSARTGGRGNQPQHF.

This clonotype came up many times. V is TRBV15 and J is TRBJ1-2; perhaps TRBD1 as D (6 bases). Germline CDR1 LNHNV, CDR2 YYDKDF (reference sequence). Trimming stripped 4 bases from V and 4 bases from J, with 10 bases between. This CDR3 region has 13 residues. Here the CDR3 DNA reads TGTGCCACCAGCAAAGGACAGACCTATGGCTACACCTTC. As protein: CATSKGQTYGYTF.

Ten or more counts support this clonotype. This chain joins TRBV11-2 and TRBJ2-3; 9 bases agree with TRBD1. The length of the CDR3 is 15 residues. The trim removed 4 bases at V and 3 bases at J, leaving 5 bases unmatched. Per the germline V gene, CDR1 is SGHAT and CDR2 is FQNNGV. This CDR3 is CASSSADRGTDTQYF. The CDR3 nucleotides read TGTGCCAGCAGCTCGGCGGACAGGGGTACAGATACGCAGTATTTT.